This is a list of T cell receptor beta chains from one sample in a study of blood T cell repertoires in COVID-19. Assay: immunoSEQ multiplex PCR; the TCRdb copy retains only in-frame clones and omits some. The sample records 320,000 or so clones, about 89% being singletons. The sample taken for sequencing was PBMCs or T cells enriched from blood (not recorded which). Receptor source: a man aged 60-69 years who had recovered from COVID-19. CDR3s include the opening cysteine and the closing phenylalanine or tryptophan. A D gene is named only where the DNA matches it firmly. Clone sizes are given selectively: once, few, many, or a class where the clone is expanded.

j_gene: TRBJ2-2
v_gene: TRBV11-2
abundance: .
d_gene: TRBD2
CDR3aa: CASNERGNTGELFF
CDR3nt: TGTGCCAGCAACGAGCGGGGGAACACCGGGGAGCTGTTTTTT

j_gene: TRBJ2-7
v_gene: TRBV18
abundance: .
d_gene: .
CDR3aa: CASSPDSSYEQYF
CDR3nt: TGTGCCAGCTCACCCGACAGCTCCTACGAGCAGTACTTC

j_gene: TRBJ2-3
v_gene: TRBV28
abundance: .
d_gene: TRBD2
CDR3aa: CASSPGASGNTQYF
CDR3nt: TGTGCCAGCAGTCCCGGGGCTAGCGGAAATACGCAGTATTTT

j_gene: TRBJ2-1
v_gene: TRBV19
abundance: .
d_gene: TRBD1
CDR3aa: CASSIGTGGSNEQFF
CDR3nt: TGTGCCAGTAGTATAGGGACAGGGGGTTCCAATGAGCAGTTCTTC

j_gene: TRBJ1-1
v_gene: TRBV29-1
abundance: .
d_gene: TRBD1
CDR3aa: CSDGTENTEAFF
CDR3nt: TGCAGCGATGGGACAGAGAACACTGAAGCTTTCTTT

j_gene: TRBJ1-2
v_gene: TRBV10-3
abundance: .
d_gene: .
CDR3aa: CAISDGQPFDGYTF
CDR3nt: TGTGCCATCAGTGATGGACAGCCATTTGATGGCTACACCTTC

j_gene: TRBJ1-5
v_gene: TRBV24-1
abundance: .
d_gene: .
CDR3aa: CATSGAGGAVGEPQHF
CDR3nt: TGTGCCACCAGTGGCGCAGGCGGGGCGGTTGGGGAGCCCCAGCATTTT

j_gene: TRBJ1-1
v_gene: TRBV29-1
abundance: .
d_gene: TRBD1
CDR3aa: CSVADRANTEAFF
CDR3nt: TGCAGCGTCGCAGACAGGGCGAACACTGAAGCTTTCTTT

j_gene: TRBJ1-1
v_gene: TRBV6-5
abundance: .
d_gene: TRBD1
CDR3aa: CASSLQGAGTEAFF
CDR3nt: TGTGCCAGCAGTTTACAGGGGGCGGGGACTGAAGCTTTCTTT

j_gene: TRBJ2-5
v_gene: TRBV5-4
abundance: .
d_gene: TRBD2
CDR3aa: CASSPVTSGRPQETQYF
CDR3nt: TGTGCCAGCAGCCCTGTAACTAGCGGGAGGCCACAAGAGACCCAGTACTTC

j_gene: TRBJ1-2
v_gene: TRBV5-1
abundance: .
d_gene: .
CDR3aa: CASSLGVDPGWEDYGYTF
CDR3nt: TGCGCCAGCAGCTTGGGGGTGGACCCCGGCTGGGAGGACTATGGCTACACCTTC

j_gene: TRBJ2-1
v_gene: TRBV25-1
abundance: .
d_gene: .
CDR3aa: CASSEAQGSYNEQFF
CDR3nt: TGTGCCAGCAGTGAAGCACAGGGCTCCTACAATGAGCAGTTCTTC

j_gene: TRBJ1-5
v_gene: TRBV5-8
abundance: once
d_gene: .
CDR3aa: CASRRTQGFGQPQHF
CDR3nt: TGTGCCAGTAGACGAACACAGGGATTTGGACAGCCCCAGCATTTT

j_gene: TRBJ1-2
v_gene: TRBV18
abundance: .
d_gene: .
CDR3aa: CASSPGQGNGYTF
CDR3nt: TGTGCCAGCTCACCAGGGCAGGGGAACGGCTACACCTTC

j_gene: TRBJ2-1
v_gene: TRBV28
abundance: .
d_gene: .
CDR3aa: CASSFPGLYNEQFF
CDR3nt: TGTGCCAGCAGTTTCCCTGGACTCTACAATGAGCAGTTCTTC

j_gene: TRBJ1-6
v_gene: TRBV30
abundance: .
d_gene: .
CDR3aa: CAWTQNVNSPLHF
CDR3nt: TGTGCCTGGACACAGAACGTTAATTCACCCCTCCACTTT

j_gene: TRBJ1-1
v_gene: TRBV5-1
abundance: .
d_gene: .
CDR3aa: CASSSGQPNTEAFF
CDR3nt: TGCGCCAGCAGTTCGGGACAACCGAACACTGAAGCTTTCTTT

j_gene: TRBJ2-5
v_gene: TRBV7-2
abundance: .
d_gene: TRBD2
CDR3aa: CASSSGRATLETQYF
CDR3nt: TGTGCCAGCAGTAGCGGGAGGGCCACGTTGGAGACCCAGTACTTC

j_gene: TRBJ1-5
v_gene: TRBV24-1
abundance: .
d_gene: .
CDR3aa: CATSDRSDSQHF
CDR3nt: TGTGCCACCAGTGATAGGTCGGACTCCCAGCATTTT

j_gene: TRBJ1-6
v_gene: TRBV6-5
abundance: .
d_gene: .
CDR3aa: CASSYSRGKDSPLHF
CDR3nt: TGTGCCAGCAGTTACTCGAGGGGGAAGGATTCACCCCTCCACTTT

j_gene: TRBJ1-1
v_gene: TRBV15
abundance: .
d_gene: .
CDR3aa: CATSNDRNTEAFF
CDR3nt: TGTGCCACCAGCAACGACAGGAACACTGAAGCTTTCTTT

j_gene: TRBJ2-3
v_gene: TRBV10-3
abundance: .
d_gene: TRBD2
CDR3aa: CATGLAGVGGTDTQYF
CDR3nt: TGTGCCACCGGATTAGCGGGAGTCGGAGGAACAGATACGCAGTATTTT

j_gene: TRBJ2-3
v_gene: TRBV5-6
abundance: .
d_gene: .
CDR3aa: CASSWNILVTDTQYF
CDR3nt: TGTGCCAGCAGCTGGAATATACTAGTAACAGATACGCAGTATTTT

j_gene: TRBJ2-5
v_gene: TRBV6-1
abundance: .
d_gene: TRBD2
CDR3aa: CASSETFSGSKETQYF
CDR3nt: TGTGCCAGCAGTGAAACTTTTAGCGGGAGTAAAGAGACCCAGTACTTC

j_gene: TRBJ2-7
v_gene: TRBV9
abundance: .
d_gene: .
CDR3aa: CASSPRRGGWQYF
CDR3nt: TGTGCCAGCAGCCCCCGGAGGGGGGGGTGGCAGTACTTC

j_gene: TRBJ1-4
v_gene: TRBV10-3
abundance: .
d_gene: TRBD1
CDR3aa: CAISIGQASNEKLFF
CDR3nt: TGTGCCATCAGTATAGGACAGGCTAGTAATGAAAAACTGTTTTTT

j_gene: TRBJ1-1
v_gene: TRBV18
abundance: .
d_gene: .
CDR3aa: CASSPSQGSEAFF
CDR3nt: TGTGCCAGCTCACCAAGTCAGGGTTCTGAAGCTTTCTTT

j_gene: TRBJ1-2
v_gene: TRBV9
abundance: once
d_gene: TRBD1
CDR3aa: CASSAGGEVPWGGYTF
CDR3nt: TGTGCCAGCAGCGCAGGGGGCGAGGTTCCCTGGGGTGGCTACACCTTC

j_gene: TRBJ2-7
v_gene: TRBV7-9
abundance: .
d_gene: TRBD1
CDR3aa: CASSQGQGRRDEQYF
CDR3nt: TGTGCCAGCAGCCAAGGACAGGGGAGAAGGGACGAGCAGTACTTC